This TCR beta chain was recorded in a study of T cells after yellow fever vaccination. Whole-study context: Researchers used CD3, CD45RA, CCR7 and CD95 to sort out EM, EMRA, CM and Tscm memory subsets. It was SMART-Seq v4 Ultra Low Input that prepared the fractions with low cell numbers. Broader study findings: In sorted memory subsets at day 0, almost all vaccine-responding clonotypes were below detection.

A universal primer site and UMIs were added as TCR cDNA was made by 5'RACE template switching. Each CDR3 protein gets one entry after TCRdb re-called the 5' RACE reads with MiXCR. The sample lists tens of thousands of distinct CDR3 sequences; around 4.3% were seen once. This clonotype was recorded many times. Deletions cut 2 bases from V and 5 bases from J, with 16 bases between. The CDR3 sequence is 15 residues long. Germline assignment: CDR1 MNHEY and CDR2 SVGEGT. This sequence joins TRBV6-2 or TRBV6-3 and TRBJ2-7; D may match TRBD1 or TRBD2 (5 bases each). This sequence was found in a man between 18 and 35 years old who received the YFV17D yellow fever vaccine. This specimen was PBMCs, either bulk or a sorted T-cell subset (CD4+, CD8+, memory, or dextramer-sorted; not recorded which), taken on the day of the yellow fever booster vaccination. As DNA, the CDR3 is TGTGCCAGCAGTTACCCGGGACCCCAGCAGGACGAGCAGTACTTC. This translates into CASSYPGPQQDEQYF.